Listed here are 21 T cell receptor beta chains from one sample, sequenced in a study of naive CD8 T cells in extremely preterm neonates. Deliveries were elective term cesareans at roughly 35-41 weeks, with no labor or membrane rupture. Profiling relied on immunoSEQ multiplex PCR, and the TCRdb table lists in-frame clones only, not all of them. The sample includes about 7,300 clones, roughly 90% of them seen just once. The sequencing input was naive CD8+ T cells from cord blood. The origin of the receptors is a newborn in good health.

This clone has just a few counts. The CDR3 here is CASSGDRDGYTF. Here the CDR3 DNA reads TGTGCCAGCAGTGGGGACAGGGATGGCTACACCTTC. This rearrangement joins TRBV27 to TRBJ1-2; 9 bases are shared with TRBD1. The CDR3 consists of 12 residues. Germline trimming cut 5 bases from V and 6 bases from J; bases unmatched to any gene: 1. The germline V gene has CDR1 MNHEY and CDR2 SMNVEV (reference sequence).

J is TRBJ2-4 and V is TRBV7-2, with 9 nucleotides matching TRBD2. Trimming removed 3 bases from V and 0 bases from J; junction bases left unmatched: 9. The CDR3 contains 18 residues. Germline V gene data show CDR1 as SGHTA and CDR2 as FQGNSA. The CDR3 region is CASSLVVAGALAKNIQYF. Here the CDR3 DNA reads TGTGCCAGCAGCTTGGTGGTAGCGGGAGCTTTAGCCAAAAACATTCAGTACTTC.

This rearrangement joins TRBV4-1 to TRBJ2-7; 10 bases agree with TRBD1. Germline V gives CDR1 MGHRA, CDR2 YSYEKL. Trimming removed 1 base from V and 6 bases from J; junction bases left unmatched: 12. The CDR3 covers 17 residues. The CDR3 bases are TGCGCCAGCAGCCAAGGTTTTACCCGGGACAGGGGTGCCGAGCAGTACTTC. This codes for CASSQGFTRDRGAEQYF.

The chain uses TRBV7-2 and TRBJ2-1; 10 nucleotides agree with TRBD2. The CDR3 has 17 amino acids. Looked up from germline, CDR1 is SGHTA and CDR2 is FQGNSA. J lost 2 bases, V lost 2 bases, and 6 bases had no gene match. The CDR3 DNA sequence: TGTGCCAGCAGCTTACTAGCGGGAGACGGCCCCTACAATGAGCAGTTCTTC. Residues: CASSLLAGDGPYNEQFF.

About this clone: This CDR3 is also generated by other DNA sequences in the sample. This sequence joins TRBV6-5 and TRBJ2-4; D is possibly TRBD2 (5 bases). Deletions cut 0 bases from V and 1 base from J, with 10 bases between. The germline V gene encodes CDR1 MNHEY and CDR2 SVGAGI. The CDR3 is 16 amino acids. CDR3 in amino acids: CASSYSSRGAKNIQYF. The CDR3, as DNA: TGTGCCAGCAGTTACTCTTCCCGAGGGGCCAAAAACATTCAGTACTTC.

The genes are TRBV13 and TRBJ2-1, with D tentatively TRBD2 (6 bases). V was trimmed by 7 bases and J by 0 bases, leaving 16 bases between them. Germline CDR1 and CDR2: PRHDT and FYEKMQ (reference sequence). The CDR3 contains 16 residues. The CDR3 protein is CASTLWGGSSYNEQFF. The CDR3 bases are TGTGCCAGCACCCTCTGGGGAGGTAGCTCCTACAATGAGCAGTTCTTC.

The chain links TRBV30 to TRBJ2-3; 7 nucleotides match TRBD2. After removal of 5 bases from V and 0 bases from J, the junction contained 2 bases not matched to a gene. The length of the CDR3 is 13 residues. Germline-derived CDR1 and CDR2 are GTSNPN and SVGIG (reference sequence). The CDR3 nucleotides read TGTGCCTGGTGGGGGGGAAGCACAGATACGCAGTATTTT. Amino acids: CAWWGGSTDTQYF.

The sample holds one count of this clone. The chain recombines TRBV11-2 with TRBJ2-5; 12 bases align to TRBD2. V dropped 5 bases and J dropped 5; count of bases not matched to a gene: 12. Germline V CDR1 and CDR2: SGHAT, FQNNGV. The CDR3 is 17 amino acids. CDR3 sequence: CASSNPLGLAGRETQYF. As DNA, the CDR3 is TGTGCCAGCAGCAATCCCCTTGGACTAGCGGGAAGGGAGACCCAGTACTTC.

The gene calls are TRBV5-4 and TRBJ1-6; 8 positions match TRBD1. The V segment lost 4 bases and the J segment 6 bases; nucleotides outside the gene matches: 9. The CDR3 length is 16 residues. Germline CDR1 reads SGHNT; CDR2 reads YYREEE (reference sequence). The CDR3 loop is CASSQEGTGGNSPLHF. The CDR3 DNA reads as TGTGCCAGCAGCCAAGAGGGGACAGGTGGTAATTCACCCCTCCACTTT.

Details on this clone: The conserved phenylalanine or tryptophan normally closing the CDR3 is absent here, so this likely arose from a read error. CDR3 sequence (DNA): TGTGCCGTCGCAAACTCATCGGAGGCAGGGGGCTCCTACGAGCAGTACCTC. Translated: CAVANSSEAGGSYEQYL. V gene TRBV9 combines with J gene TRBJ2-7, with 7 bases identical to TRBD1. CDR3 length: 17 residues. V shed 10 bases, J shed 0 bases, and the junction held 19 bases outside the gene matches. Germline assignment: CDR1 SGDLS and CDR2 YYNGEE.

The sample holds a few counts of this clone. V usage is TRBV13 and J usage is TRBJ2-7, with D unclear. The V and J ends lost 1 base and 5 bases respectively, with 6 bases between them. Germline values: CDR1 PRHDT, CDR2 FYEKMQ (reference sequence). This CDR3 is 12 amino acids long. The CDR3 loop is CASSLVADEQYF. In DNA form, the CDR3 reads TGTGCCAGCAGCTTAGTGGCGGACGAGCAGTACTTC.

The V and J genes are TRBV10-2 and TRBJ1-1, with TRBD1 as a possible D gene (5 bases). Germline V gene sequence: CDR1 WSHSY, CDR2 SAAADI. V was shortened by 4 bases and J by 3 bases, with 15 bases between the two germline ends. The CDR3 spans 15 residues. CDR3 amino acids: CASSGDQRRDTEAFF. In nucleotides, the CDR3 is TGCGCCAGCAGTGGGGACCAAAGGAGGGACACTGAAGCTTTCTTT.

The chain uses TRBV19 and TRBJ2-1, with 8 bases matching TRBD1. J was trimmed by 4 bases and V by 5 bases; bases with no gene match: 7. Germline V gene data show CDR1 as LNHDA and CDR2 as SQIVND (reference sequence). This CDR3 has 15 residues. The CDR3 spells CASSASGTGYNEQFF. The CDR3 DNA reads TGTGCCAGTAGTGCCTCCGGGACAGGTTACAATGAGCAGTTCTTC.

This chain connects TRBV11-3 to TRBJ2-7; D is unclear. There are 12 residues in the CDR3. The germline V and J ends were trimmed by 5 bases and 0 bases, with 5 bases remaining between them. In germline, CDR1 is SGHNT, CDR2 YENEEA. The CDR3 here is CASSAGSYEQYF. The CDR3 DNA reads TGTGCCAGCAGCGCCGGCTCCTACGAGCAGTACTTC.

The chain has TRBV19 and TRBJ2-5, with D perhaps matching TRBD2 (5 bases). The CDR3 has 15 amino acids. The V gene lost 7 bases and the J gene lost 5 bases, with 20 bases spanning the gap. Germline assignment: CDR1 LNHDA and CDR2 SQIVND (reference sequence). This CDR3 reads CASNGASGGRETQYF. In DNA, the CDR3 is TGTGCCAGTAATGGAGCGAGCGGAGGCAGGGAGACCCAGTACTTC.

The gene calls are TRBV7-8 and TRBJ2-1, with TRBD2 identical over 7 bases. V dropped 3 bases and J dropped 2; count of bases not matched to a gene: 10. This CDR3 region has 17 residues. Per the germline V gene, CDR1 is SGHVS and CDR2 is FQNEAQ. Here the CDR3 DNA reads TGTGCCAGCAGCTTCCGGGGGAGGGCAGGGCCCTACAATGAGCAGTTCTTC. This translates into CASSFRGRAGPYNEQFF.

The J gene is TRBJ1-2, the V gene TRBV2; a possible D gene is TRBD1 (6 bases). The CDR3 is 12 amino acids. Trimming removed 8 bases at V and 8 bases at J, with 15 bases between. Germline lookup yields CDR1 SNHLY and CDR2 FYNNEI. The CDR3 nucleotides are TGTGCCAGCCCTTCGAACAGGGACGGCTACACCTTC. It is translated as CASPSNRDGYTF.

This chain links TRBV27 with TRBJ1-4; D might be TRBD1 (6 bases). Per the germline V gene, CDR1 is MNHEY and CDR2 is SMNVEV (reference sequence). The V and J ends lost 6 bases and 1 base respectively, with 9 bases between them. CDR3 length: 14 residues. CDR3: CASSRGGTNEKLFF. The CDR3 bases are TGTGCCAGCAGCAGAGGGGGAACTAATGAAAAACTGTTTTTT.

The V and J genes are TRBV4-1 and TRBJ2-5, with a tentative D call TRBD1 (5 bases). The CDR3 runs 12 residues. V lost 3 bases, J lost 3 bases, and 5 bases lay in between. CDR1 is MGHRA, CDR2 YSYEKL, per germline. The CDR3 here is CASSHREETQYF. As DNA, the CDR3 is TGCGCCAGCAGCCACAGGGAAGAGACCCAGTACTTC.

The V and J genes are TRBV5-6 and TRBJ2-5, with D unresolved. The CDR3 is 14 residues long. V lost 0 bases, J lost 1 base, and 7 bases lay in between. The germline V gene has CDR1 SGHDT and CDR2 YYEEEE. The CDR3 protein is CASSLAAAQETQYF. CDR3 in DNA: TGTGCCAGCAGCTTGGCGGCGGCCCAAGAGACCCAGTACTTC.

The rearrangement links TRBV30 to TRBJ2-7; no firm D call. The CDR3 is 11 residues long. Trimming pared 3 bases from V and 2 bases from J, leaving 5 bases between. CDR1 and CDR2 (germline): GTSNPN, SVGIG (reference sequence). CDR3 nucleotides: TGTGCCTGGAGAGAGGCCTACGAGCAGTACTTC. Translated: CAWREAYEQYF.